This is a list of T cell receptor beta chains from one sample in a study of blood T cell repertoires in COVID-19. Profiled with immunoSEQ multiplex PCR; TCRdb holds only in-frame clones, not every one. The data show some 220,000 clones, 75% to 85% seen once. The sample was peripheral blood. These receptors were collected from a human donor in a cohort sampled during active COVID-19. CDR3s include the opening cysteine and the closing phenylalanine or tryptophan. A D gene is named only where the DNA matches it firmly. For some rows the clone size is stated as once, few or many, or as a class when expanded; others skip it.

TRBV5-6	TRBJ2-2	TRBD1	NA	CASSLRADRGTTNTGELFF	TGTGCCAGCAGCTTAAGGGCAGACAGGGGGACAACGAACACCGGGGAGCTGTTTTTT
TRBV5-1	TRBJ2-5	NA	NA	CASSIVEETQYF	TGCGCCAGCAGTATAGTGGAAGAGACCCAGTACTTC
TRBV3-1/TRBV3-2	TRBJ2-3	TRBD2	few	CASSSRTSGYTDTQYF	TGTGCCAGCAGCTCACGGACTAGCGGCTACACAGATACGCAGTATTTT
TRBV7-2	TRBJ1-1	TRBD1	NA	CASSLSRGQGEAFF	TGTGCCAGCAGCCTCTCCCGGGGACAGGGTGAAGCTTTCTTT
TRBV28	TRBJ2-5	TRBD1	NA	CASNSPPMDRAQETQYF	TGTGCCAGCAACTCCCCCCCGATGGACAGGGCCCAAGAGACCCAGTACTTC
TRBV29-1	TRBJ2-5	NA	once	CSVLQGYETQYF	TGCAGCGTCCTACAGGGTTACGAGACCCAGTACTTC
TRBV7-2	TRBJ2-7	NA	once	CASTHTVTGNYEQYF	TGTGCCAGCACCCACACCGTCACAGGGAATTACGAGCAGTACTTC
TRBV3-1/TRBV3-2	TRBJ2-5	TRBD1	NA	CASSHPDRAETQYF	TGTGCCAGCAGCCACCCCGACAGGGCTGAGACCCAGTACTTC
TRBV19	TRBJ2-7	NA	few	CASSSLFHDYEQYF	TGTGCCAGTAGTTCACTCTTCCACGACTACGAGCAGTACTTC
TRBV28	TRBJ1-1	NA	once	CASSFRPRVWPTEGTEAFF	TGTGCCAGCAGTTTCCGACCGCGGGTTTGGCCAACCGAGGGCACTGAAGCTTTCTTT
TRBV19	TRBJ2-4	NA	NA	CASSPTRKENIQYF	TGTGCCAGTAGCCCCACTAGGAAGGAAAACATTCAGTACTTC
TRBV18	TRBJ2-7	TRBD2	NA	CASSPPGGGSYEQYF	TGTGCCAGCTCACCACCGGGGGGAGGGAGCTACGAACAGTACTTC
TRBV7-9	TRBJ1-3	NA	NA	CASSISGNTIYF	TGTGCCAGCAGTATTTCGGGAAACACCATATATTTT
TRBV6-1	TRBJ2-3	TRBD1	NA	CASSERTGGVDTQYF	TGTGCCAGCAGTGAAAGAACAGGGGGCGTAGATACGCAGTATTTT
TRBV3-1/TRBV3-2	TRBJ1-3	NA	few	CASSQDRVWGAGNTIYF	TGTGCCAGCAGCCAAGACAGGGTTTGGGGGGCTGGAAACACCATATATTTT
TRBV3-1/TRBV3-2	TRBJ2-5	TRBD2	NA	CASSRGLAGSGETQYF	TGTGCCAGCAGCCGGGGACTAGCGGGATCTGGGGAGACCCAGTACTTC
TRBV6-5	TRBJ1-2	TRBD1	NA	CASSYTRTGPGGYTF	TGTGCCAGCAGTTACACCCGGACAGGGCCTGGGGGCTACACCTTC